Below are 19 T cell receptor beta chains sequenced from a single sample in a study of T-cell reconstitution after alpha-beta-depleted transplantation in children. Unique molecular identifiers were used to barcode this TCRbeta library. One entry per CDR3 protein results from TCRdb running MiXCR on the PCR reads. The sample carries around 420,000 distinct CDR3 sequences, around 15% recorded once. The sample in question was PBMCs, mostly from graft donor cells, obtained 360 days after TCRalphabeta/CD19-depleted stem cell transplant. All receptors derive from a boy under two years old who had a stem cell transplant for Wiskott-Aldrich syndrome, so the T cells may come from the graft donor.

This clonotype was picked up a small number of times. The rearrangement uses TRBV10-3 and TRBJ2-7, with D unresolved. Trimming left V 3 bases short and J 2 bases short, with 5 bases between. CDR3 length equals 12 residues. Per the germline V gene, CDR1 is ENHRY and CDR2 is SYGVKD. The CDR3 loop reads CAISDLTYEQYF. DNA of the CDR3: TGTGCCATCAGTGATTTAACCTACGAGCAGTACTTC.

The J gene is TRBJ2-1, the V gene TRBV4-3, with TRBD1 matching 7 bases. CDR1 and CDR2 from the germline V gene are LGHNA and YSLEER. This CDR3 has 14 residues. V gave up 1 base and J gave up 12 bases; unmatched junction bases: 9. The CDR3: CASSQGLRQGVQFF. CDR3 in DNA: TGCGCCAGCAGCCAAGGGTTAAGACAGGGTGTGCAGTTCTTC.

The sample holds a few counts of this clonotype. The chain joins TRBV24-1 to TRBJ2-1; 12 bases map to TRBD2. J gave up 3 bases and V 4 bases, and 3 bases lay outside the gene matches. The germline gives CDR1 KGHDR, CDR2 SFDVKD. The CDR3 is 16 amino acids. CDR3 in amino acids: CATSDPSGGVYNEQFF. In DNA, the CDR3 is TGTGCCACCAGTGACCCTAGCGGGGGGGTCTACAATGAGCAGTTCTTC.

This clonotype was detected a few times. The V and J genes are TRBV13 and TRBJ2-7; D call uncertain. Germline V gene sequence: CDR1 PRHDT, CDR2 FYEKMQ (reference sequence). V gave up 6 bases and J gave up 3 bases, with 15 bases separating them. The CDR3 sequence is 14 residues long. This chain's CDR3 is CASSLLPKDYEQYF. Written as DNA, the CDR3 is TGTGCCAGCAGTTTGCTTCCCAAAGACTACGAGCAGTACTTC.

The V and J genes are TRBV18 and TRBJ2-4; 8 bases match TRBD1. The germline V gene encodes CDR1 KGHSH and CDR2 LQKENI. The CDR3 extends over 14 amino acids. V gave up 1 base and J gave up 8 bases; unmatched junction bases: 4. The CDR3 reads CASSPQTGADIQYF. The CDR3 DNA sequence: TGTGCCAGCTCACCACAGACAGGGGCGGACATTCAGTACTTC.

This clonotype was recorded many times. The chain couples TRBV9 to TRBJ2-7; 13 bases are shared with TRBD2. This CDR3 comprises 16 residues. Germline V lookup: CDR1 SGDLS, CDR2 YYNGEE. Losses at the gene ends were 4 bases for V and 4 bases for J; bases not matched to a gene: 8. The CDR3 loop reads CASSPGLAGAVYEQYF. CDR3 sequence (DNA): TGTGCCAGCAGCCCCGGACTAGCGGGAGCGGTTTACGAGCAGTACTTC.

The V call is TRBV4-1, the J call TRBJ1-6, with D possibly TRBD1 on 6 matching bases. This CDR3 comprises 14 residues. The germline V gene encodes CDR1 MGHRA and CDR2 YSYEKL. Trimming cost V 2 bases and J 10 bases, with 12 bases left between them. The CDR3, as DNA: TGCGCCAGCAGCCAACACAGGGAACGATCACCCCTCCACTTT. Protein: CASSQHRERSPLHF.

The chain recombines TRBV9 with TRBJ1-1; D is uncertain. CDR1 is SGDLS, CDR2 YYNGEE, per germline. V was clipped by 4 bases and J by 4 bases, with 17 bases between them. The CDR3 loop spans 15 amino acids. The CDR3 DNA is TGTGCCAGCAGCCCCGTAGTTGGGGAGAGCACTGAAGCTTTCTTT. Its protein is CASSPVVGESTEAFF.

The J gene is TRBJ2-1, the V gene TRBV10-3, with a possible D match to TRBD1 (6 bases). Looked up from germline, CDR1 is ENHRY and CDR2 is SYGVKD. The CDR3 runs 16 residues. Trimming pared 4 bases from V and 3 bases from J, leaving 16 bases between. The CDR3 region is CAISGTGRHLYNEQFF. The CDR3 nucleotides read TGTGCCATCAGTGGCACAGGGAGACACCTCTACAATGAGCAGTTCTTC.

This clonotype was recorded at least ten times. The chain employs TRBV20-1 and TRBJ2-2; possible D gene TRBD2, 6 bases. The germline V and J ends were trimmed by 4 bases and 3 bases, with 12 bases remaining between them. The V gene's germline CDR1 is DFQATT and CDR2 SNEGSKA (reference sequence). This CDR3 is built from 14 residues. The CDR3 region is CSAKYAGYTGELFF. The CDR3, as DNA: TGCAGTGCTAAATATGCGGGGTACACCGGGGAGCTGTTTTTT.

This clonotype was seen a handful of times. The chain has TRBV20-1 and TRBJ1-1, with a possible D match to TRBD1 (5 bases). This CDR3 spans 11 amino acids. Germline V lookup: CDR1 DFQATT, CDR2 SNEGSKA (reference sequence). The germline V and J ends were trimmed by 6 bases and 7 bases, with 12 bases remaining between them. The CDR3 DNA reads TGCAGTGCCGGCCTTAGGGGTGAAGCTTTCTTT. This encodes CSAGLRGEAFF.

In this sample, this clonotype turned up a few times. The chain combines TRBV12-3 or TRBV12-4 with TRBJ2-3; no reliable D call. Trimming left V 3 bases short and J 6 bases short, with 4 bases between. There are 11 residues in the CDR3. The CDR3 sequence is CASSFKDTQYF. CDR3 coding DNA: TGTGCCAGCAGTTTTAAGGATACGCAGTATTTT.

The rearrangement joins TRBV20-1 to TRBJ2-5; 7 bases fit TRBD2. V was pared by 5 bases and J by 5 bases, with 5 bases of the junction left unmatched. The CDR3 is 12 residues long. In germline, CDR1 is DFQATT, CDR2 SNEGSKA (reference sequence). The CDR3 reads CSAPGGTETQYF. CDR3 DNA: TGCAGTGCTCCCGGGGGGACCGAGACCCAGTACTTC.

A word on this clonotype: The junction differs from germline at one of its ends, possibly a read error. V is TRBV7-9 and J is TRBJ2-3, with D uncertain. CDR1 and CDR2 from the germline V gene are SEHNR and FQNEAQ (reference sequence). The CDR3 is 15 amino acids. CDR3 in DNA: TGTGCCAGCAGCCCCCGTCCAGCAGGCACAGATACGCAGTGTTTT. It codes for CASSPRPAGTDTQCF.

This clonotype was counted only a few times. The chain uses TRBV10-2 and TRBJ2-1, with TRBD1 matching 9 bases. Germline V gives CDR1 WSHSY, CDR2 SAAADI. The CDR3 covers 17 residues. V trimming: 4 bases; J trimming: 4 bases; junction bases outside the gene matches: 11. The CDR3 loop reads CASSVGQGRGVYNEQFF. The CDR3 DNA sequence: TGCGCCAGCAGTGTCGGACAGGGGAGGGGGGTTTACAATGAGCAGTTCTTC.

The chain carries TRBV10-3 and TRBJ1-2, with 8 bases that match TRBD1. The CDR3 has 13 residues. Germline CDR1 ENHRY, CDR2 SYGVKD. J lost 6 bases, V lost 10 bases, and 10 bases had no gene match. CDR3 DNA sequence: TGTGCCACTGGACAGGGAGGAGTTGATGGCTACACCTTC. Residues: CATGQGGVDGYTF.

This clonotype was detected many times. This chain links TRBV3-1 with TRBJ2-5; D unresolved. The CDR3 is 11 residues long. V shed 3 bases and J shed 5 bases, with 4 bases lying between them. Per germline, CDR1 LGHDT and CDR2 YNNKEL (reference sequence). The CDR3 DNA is TGTGCCAGCAGCCATTCGGAGACCCAGTACTTC. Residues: CASSHSETQYF.

CDR3 in DNA: TGCAGCGTGACTAGCGGGAGAGGAAAGTACTTC. The encoded protein is CSVTSGRGKYF. The genes are TRBV29-1 and TRBJ2-7, with 12 bases aligning to TRBD2. Germline V lookup: CDR1 SQVTM, CDR2 ANQGSEA. V lost 6 bases, J lost 11 bases, and 5 bases stayed unmatched. The CDR3 loop spans 11 amino acids.

CDR3 protein: CASSFGGPQETQYF. The CDR3 DNA sequence: TGTGCCAGCAGTTTTGGGGGACCCCAAGAGACCCAGTACTTC. V and J are TRBV12-3 or TRBV12-4 and TRBJ2-5; D is perhaps TRBD1 or TRBD2 (5 bases each). The CDR3 totals 14 residues. Trimming removed 3 bases from V and 1 base from J, with 9 bases in between.